The present T cell receptor beta chain was sequenced within a study of blood T cell repertoires in COVID-19. Background on the study: Acute-phase and convalescent COVID-19 samples originated in the United States, Italy and Spain. T cells, B-cell-depleted T cells, or PBMCs supplied cDNA or gDNA.

With 4 bases clipped from V and 4 bases from J, the junction kept 12 bases outside the gene matches. CDR1 SGHTA and CDR2 FQGNSA come from the germline V gene. The CDR3 runs 16 residues. In the authors' workflow: Reference gene primer amplification yielded estimated nucleated cell counts. Using immunoSEQ multiplex PCR, the repertoire was profiled, and TCRdb retains in-frame clones only, with some absent. That table supplies the V and J calls and clone size; D and trimming were determined from the DNA. The data show hundreds of thousands of clones, 82% seen once. The origin of this receptor is a woman aged 55-69 years with active or convalescent COVID-19. Sequences were obtained from peripheral blood. The V and J genes are TRBV7-2 and TRBJ1-1; TRBD1 matches at 7 bases. The CDR3 here is CASSSETGWASTEAFF. The CDR3 coding sequence is TGTGCCAGCAGCTCAGAGACAGGGTGGGCCTCCACTGAAGCTTTCTTT.